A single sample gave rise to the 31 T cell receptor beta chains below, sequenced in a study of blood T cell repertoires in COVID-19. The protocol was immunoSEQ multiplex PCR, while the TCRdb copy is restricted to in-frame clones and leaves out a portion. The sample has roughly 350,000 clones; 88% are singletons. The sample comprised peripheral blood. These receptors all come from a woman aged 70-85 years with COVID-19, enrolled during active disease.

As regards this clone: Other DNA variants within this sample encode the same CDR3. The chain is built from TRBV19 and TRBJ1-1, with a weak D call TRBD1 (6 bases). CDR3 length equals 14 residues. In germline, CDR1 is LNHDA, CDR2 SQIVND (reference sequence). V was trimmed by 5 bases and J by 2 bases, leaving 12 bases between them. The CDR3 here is CASSPQGGNTEAFF. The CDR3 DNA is TGTGCCAGTAGTCCACAGGGCGGAAACACTGAAGCTTTCTTT.

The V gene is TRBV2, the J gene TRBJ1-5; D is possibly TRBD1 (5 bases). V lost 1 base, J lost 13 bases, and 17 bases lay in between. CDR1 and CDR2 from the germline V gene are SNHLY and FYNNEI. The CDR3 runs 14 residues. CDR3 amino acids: CASSEGAGGVSQHF. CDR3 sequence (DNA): TGTGCCAGCAGTGAAGGGGCGGGGGGAGTCAGTCAGCATTTT.

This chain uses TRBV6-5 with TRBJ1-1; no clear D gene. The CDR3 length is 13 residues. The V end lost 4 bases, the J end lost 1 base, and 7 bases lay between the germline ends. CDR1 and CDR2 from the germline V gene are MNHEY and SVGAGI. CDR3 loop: CASSSRQNTEAFF. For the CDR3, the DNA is TGTGCCAGCAGTTCCCGACAGAACACTGAAGCTTTCTTT.

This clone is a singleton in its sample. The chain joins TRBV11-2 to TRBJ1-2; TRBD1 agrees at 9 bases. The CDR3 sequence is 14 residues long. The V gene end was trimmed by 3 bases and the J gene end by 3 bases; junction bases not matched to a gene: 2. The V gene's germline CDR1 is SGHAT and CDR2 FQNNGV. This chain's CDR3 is CASSLDRGDYGYTF. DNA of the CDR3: TGTGCCAGCAGCTTGGACAGGGGCGACTATGGCTACACCTTC. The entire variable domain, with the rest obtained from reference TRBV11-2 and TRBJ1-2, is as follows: EAGVAQSPRYKIIEKRQSVAFWCNPISGHATLYWYQQILGQGPKLLIQFQNNGVVDDSQLPKDRFSAERLKGVDSTLKIQPAKLEDSAVYLCASSLDRGDYGYTFGSGTRLTVV.

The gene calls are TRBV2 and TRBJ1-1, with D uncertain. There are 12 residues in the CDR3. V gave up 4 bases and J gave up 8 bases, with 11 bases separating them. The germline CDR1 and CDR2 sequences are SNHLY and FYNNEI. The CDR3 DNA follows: TGTGCCAGCAGTGTTCGCAAACTGGAAGCTTTCTTT. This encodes CASSVRKLEAFF.

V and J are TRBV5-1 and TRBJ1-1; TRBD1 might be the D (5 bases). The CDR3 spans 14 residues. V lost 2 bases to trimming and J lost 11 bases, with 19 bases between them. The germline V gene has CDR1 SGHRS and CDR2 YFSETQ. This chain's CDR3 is CASSLGEGKSSAFF. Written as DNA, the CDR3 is TGCGCCAGCAGCTTAGGGGAGGGGAAGTCGTCGGCTTTCTTT.

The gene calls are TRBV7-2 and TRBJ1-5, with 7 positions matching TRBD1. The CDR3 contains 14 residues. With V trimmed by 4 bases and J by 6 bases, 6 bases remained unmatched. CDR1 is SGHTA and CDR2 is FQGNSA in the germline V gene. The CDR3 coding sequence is TGTGCCAGCAGCTCAGGGGGAGGTGGTCAGCCCCAGCATTTT. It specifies CASSSGGGGQPQHF. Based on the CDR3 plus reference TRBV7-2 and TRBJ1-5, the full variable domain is GAGVSQSPSNKVTEKGKDVELRCDPISGHTALYWYRQSLGQGLEFLIYFQGNSAPDKSGLPSDRFSAERTGGSVSTLTIQRTQQEDSAVYLCASSSGGGGQPQHFGDGTRLSIL.

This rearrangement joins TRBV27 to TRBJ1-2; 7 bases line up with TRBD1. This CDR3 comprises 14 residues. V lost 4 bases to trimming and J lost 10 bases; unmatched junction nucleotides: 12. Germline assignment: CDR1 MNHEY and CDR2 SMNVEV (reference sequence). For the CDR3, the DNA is TGTGCCAGCAGTTCTCTCCGGGACAGACCAATCTACACCTTC. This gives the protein CASSSLRDRPIYTF.

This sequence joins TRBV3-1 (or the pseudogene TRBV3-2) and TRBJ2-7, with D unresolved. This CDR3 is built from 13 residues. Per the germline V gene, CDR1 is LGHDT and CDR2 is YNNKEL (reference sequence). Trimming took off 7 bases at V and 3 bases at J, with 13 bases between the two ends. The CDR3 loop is CASTFRSGYEQYF. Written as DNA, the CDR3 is TGTGCCAGCACCTTCAGGTCTGGCTACGAGCAGTACTTC.

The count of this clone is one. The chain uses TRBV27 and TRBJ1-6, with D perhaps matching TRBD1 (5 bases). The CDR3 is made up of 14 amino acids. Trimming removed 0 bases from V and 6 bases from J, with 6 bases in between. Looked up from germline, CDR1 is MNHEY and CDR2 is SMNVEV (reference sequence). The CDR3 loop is CASSLSGGNSPLHF. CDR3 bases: TGTGCCAGCAGTTTATCGGGGGGTAATTCACCCCTCCACTTT.

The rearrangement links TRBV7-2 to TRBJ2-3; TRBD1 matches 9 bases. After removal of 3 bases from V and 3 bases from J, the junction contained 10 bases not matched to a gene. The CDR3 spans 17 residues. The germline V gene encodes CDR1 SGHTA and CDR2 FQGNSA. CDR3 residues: CASSFPSGTGRTDTQYF. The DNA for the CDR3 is TGTGCCAGCAGCTTTCCGAGCGGGACAGGGAGGACAGATACGCAGTATTTT. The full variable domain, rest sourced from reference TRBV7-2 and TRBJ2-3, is GAGVSQSPSNKVTEKGKDVELRCDPISGHTALYWYRQSLGQGLEFLIYFQGNSAPDKSGLPSDRFSAERTGGSVSTLTIQRTQQEDSAVYLCASSFPSGTGRTDTQYFGPGTRLTVL.

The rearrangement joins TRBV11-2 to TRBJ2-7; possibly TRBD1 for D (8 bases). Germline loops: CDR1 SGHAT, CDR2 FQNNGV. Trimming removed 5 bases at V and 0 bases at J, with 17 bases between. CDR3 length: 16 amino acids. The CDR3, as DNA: TGTGCCAGCAGCCCACCGACAGGGGAGGGCTCCTACGAGCAGTACTTC. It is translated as CASSPPTGEGSYEQYF. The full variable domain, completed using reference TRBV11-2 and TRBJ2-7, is EAGVAQSPRYKIIEKRQSVAFWCNPISGHATLYWYQQILGQGPKLLIQFQNNGVVDDSQLPKDRFSAERLKGVDSTLKIQPAKLEDSAVYLCASSPPTGEGSYEQYFGPGTRLTVT.

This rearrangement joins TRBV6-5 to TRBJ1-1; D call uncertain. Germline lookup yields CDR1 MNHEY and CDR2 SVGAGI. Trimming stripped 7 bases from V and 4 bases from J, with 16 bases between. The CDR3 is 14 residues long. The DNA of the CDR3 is TGTGCCAGCATGGGAGGGTGGGGAGGCACTGAAGCTTTCTTT. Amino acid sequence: CASMGGWGGTEAFF.

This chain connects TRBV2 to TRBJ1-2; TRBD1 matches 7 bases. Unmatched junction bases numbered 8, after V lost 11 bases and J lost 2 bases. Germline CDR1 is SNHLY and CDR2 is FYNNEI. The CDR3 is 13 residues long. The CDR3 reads CAGGQTGNYGYTF. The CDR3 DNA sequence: TGTGCCGGGGGACAGACAGGGAACTATGGCTACACCTTC.

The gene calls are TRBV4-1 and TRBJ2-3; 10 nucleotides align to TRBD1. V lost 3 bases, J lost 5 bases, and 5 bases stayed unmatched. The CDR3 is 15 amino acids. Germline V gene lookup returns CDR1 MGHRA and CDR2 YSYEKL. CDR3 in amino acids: CASSQRTGGEDTQYF. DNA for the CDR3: TGCGCCAGCAGCCAGAGGACAGGGGGAGAAGATACGCAGTATTTT.

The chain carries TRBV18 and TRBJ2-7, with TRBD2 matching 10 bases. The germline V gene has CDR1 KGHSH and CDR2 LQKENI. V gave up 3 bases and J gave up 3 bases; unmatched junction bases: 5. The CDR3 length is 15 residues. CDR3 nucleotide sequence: TGTGCCAGCTCACCGGCAGCGGGGGGGGTCTACGAGCAGTACTTC. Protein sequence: CASSPAAGGVYEQYF.

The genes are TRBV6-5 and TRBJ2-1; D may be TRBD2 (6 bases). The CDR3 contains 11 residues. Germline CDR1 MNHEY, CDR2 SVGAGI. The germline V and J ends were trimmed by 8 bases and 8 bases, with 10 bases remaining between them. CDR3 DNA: TGTGCCAGCCTGGGGGGTTATGAGCAGTTCTTC. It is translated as CASLGGYEQFF.

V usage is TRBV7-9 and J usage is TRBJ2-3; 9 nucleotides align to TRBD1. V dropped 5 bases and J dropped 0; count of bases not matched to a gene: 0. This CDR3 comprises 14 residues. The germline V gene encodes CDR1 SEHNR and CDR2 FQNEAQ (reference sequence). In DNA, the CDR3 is TGTGCCAGCAGCGGGACAGGGAGCACAGATACGCAGTATTTT. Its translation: CASSGTGSTDTQYF.

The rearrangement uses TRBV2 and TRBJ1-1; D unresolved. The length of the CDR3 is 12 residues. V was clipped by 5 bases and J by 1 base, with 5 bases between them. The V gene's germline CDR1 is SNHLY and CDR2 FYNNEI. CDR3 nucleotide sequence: TGTGCCAGCAGTACAAGGAACACTGAAGCTTTCTTT. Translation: CASSTRNTEAFF.

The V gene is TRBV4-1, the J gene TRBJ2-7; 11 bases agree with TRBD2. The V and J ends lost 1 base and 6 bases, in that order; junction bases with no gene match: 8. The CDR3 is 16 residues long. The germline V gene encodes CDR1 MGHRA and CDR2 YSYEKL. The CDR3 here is CASSQAFLAGGSEQYF. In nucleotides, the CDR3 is TGCGCCAGCAGCCAAGCCTTTCTAGCGGGGGGTTCCGAGCAGTACTTC.

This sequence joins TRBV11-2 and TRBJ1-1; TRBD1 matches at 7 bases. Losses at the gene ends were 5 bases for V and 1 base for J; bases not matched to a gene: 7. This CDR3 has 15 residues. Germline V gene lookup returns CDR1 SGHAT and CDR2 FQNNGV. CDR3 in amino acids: CASSPPRTGNTEAFF. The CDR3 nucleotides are TGTGCCAGCAGCCCTCCTCGGACAGGGAACACTGAAGCTTTCTTT.

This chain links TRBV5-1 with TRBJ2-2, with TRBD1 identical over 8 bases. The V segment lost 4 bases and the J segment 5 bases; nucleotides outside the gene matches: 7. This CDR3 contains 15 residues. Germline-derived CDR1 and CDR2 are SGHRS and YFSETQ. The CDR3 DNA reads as TGCGCCAGCAGCCTCGTGGGACAGGAGACCGGGGAGCTGTTTTTT. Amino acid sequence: CASSLVGQETGELFF.

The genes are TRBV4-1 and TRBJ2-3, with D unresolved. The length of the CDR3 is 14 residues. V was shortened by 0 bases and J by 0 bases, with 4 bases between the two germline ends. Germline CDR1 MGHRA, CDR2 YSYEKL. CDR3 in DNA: TGCGCCAGCAGCCAAGATCCTAGCACAGATACGCAGTATTTT. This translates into CASSQDPSTDTQYF.

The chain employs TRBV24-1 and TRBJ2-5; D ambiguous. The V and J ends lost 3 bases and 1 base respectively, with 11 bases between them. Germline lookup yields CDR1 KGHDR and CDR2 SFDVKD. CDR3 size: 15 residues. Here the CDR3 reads CATSDQSSPQETQYF. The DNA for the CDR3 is TGTGCCACCAGTGATCAGTCTTCACCCCAAGAGACCCAGTACTTC.

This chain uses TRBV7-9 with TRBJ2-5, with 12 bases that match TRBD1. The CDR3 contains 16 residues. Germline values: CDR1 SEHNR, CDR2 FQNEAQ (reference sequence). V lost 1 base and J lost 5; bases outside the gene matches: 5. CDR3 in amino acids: CASSLGGQGAKETQYF. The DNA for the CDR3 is TGTGCCAGCAGCTTAGGGGGACAGGGGGCCAAGGAGACCCAGTACTTC.

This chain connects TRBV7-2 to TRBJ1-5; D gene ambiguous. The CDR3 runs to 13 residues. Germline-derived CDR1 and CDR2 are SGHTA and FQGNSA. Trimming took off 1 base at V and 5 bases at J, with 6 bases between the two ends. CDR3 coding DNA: TGTGCCAGCAGCTTAGTAGCCGATCAGCCCCAGCATTTT. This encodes CASSLVADQPQHF.

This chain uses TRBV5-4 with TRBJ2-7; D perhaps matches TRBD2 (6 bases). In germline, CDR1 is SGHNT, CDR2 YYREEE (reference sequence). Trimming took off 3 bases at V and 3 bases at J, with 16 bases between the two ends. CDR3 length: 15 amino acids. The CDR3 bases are TGTGCCAGCAGCTCCCCGGGTGGAGGGGTCTACGAGCAGTACTTC. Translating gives CASSSPGGGVYEQYF.

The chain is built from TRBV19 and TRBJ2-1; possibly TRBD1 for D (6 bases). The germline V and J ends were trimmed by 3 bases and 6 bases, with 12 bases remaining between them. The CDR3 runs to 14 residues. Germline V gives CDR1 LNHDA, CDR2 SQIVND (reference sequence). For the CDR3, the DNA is TGTGCCAGTAGTATTCTTGGACAGACCAATGAGCAGTTCTTC. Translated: CASSILGQTNEQFF.

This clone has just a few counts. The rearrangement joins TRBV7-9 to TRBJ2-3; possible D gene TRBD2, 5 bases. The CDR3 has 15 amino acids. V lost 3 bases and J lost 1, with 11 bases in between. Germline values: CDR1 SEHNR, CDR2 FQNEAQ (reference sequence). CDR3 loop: CASSFGIQGTDTQYF. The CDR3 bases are TGTGCCAGCAGCTTCGGGATCCAGGGCACAGATACGCAGTATTTT.

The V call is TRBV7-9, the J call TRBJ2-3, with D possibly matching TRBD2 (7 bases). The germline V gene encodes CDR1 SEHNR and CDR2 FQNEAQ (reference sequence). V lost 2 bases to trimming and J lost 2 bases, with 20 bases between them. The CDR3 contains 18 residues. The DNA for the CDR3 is TGTGCCAGCAGCTTAATGGGGGGGCCAGCGGTCCCCACAGATACGCAGTATTTT. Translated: CASSLMGGPAVPTDTQYF.

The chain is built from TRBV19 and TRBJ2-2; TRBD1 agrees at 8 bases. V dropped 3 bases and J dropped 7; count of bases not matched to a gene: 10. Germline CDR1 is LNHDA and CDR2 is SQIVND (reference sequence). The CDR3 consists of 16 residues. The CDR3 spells CASSIDAGGAVGELFF. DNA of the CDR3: TGTGCCAGTAGTATCGATGCAGGGGGCGCGGTCGGGGAGCTGTTTTTT.